The rows below give T cell receptor beta chains drawn from one sample of a study of T cell responses to AZD1222 COVID-19 vaccine. The repertoire was sequenced with immunoSEQ multiplex PCR; TCRdb's copy has only in-frame clones and lacks some. The table lists more than 100,000 clones, roughly 90% of them singletons. Sequenced here: peripheral blood, sampled on day 0 of AZD1222 vaccination. All receptors come from an adult in good health. Each CDR3 is given with its conserved first and last residue. D genes are given only for firm matches. A clone size is listed for some rows: how often the clone was seen (once, few, many), or a class if it is expanded.

abundance,j_gene,d_gene,v_gene,CDR3aa,CDR3nt
-,TRBJ1-2,-,TRBV10-3,CAISESDNYGYTF,TGTGCCATCAGTGAGTCGGACAACTATGGCTACACCTTC
-,TRBJ2-7,-,TRBV9,CASSVGQGQWGEQYF,TGTGCCAGCAGCGTTGGGCAGGGGCAATGGGGAGAGCAGTACTTC
-,TRBJ2-7,TRBD2,TRBV3-1/TRBV3-2,CASSHWRGAEDEQYF,TGTGCCAGCAGCCACTGGCGGGGGGCCGAGGACGAGCAGTACTTC
-,TRBJ2-3,-,TRBV18,CASSRLTSGITDTQYF,TGTGCCAGCTCCCGTCTTACCAGCGGCATCACAGATACGCAGTATTTT
once,TRBJ1-2,-,TRBV27,CASSSNSGLRYGYTF,TGTGCCAGCAGTTCTAACTCGGGACTACGCTATGGCTACACCTTC
-,TRBJ2-7,-,TRBV20-1,CSARILGEQYF,TGCAGTGCTAGAATCTTGGGAGAGCAGTACTTC
-,TRBJ1-4,-,TRBV12-3/TRBV12-4,CASSPDSEKLFF,TGTGCCAGCAGTCCAGACAGTGAAAAACTGTTTTTT
-,TRBJ1-5,-,TRBV10-3,CAISEIGNQPQHF,TGTGCCATCAGTGAGATTGGCAATCAGCCCCAGCATTTT
-,TRBJ1-5,-,TRBV28,CASSLFGPQHF,TGTGCCAGCAGTTTATTCGGGCCCCAGCATTTT
-,TRBJ2-2,-,TRBV5-1,CASSFGLQVGELFF,TGCGCCAGCAGCTTTGGACTACAGGTCGGGGAGCTGTTTTTT
-,TRBJ2-7,TRBD2,TRBV5-4,CASSAGLAGAFSYEQYF,TGTGCCAGCAGCGCGGGACTAGCGGGGGCCTTCTCCTACGAGCAGTACTTC
-,TRBJ2-7,TRBD1,TRBV6-6,CASSYWDRSYEQYF,TGTGCCAGCAGTTACTGGGACAGAAGCTACGAGCAGTACTTC
-,TRBJ2-7,TRBD1,TRBV4-3,CASSPGTGAFYEQYF,TGCGCCAGCAGCCCCGGGACAGGAGCTTTCTACGAGCAGTACTTC
-,TRBJ1-4,-,TRBV18,CASSPTGLEKLFF,TGTGCCAGCTCACCCACGGGGCTCGAAAAACTGTTTTTT
-,TRBJ1-1,-,TRBV29-1,CSVGGDLSFRTEAFF,TGCAGCGTTGGTGGGGACCTTTCCTTTCGCACTGAAGCTTTCTTT
-,TRBJ2-2,TRBD2,TRBV7-2,CASSQGLAGTGELFF,TGTGCCAGCAGCCAGGGACTAGCGGGGACCGGGGAGCTGTTTTTT
-,TRBJ2-7,TRBD1,TRBV5-1,CASSLAATGGSYEQYF,TGCGCCAGCAGCTTGGCCGCGACAGGGGGCTCCTACGAGCAGTACTTC
-,TRBJ1-2,TRBD1,TRBV7-8,CASSSATGALINYGYTF,TGTGCCAGCAGCTCCGCGACAGGGGCTTTGATTAACTATGGCTACACCTTC
-,TRBJ1-1,-,TRBV10-3,CAISDFAVGDEAFF,TGTGCCATCAGTGATTTCGCAGTAGGGGATGAGGCTTTCTTT
few,TRBJ2-6,-,TRBV7-9,CASSRVAGANVLTF,TGTGCCAGCAGCCGAGTAGCGGGGGCCAACGTCCTGACTTTC
-,TRBJ2-1,-,TRBV4-3,CASSQAHGTYNEQFF,TGCGCCAGCAGCCAAGCACATGGGACCTACAATGAGCAGTTCTTC
-,TRBJ1-1,-,TRBV4-2,CASSQEYTEAFF,TGTGCCAGCAGCCAAGAGTACACTGAAGCTTTCTTT
-,TRBJ1-2,TRBD1,TRBV5-1,CASSRDSNYGYTF,TGCGCCAGCAGTCGGGACAGTAACTATGGCTACACCTTC
-,TRBJ1-1,-,TRBV14,CASSKGRTEAFF,TGTGCCAGCAGCAAGGGGCGGACTGAAGCTTTCTTT
-,TRBJ2-5,-,TRBV4-3,CASSQDRGTQYF,TGCGCCAGCAGCCAAGATCGGGGGACCCAGTACTTC
few,TRBJ2-7,-,TRBV6-1,CASSEGEEAYEQYF,TGTGCCAGCAGTGAAGGGGAGGAGGCCTACGAGCAGTACTTC
-,TRBJ2-1,TRBD1,TRBV7-6,CASSSGQGARNEQFF,TGTGCCAGCAGCTCGGGACAGGGGGCGAGGAATGAGCAGTTCTTC